This TCR beta chain stems from a study of T cell changes during pregnancy in multiple sclerosis. TCRdb's table, derived via immunoSEQ multiplex PCR, lists solely in-frame clones and lacks some. The profile shows around 100,000 clones, around nine tenths of them singletons. CDR1 and CDR2 from the germline V gene are SQVTM and ANQGSEA. The CDR3 runs to 12 residues. Trimming left V 7 bases short and J 6 bases short, with 12 bases between. The chain links TRBV29-1 to TRBJ2-2; a possible D gene is TRBD1 (6 bases). This clonotype was obtained from a female donor with multiple sclerosis, enrolled in a pregnancy study. Sequenced here: peripheral blood, sampled in the second trimester of pregnancy. The CDR3: CSGTGFAGELFF. DNA of the CDR3: TGCAGCGGAACAGGGTTCGCCGGGGAGCTGTTTTTT.